This section outlines one T cell receptor beta chain sequence together with its context. The source of the sample is a study of blood T cell repertoires in COVID-19. Study-level information: Nucleic acid was either cDNA or gDNA, and it came from T cells, B-cell-depleted T cells, or PBMCs.

TCRdb's copy holds only in-frame clones and misses some; the assay was immunoSEQ multiplex PCR. The profile covers about 330,000 clones, with 86% appearing a single time and roughly 10% taken by the ten largest. The V and J ends lost 5 bases and 2 bases, in that order; junction bases with no gene match: 7. The CDR3 covers 16 residues. The V gene's germline CDR1 is SEHNR and CDR2 FQNEAQ (reference sequence). The sequence derives from a woman under 30 who had recovered from COVID-19. Sequencing was carried out using PBMCs or T cells enriched from blood (not recorded which). V is TRBV7-9 and J is TRBJ2-3; 10 bases match TRBD1. Here the CDR3 reads CASSRGQGGFTDTQYF. Here the CDR3 DNA reads TGTGCCAGCAGCCGCGGACAGGGGGGATTCACAGATACGCAGTATTTT.